This is a list of T cell receptor beta chains from one sample in a study of cytomegalovirus exposure and HLA in healthy donors. The method was immunoSEQ multiplex PCR; TCRdb's version includes in-frame clones alone and lacks a portion of them. Found here are roughly 200,000 clones; the top ten clones hold around 6%. Specimen: PBMCs. All receptors derive from a man under 40 in good health and CMV-seronegative. Each CDR3 is given with its conserved first and last residue. The D gene is left open where the match is weak.

v_call	d_call	j_call	cdr3_aa	cdr3_nt
TRBV11-3	.	TRBJ2-7	CASSLVRGEQYF	TGTGCCAGCAGCTTAGTGCGAGGGGAGCAGTACTTC
TRBV28	TRBD2	TRBJ2-5	CASSTSGRETQYF	TGTGCCAGCAGTACTAGCGGGAGAGAGACCCAGTACTTC
TRBV4-3	TRBD2	TRBJ2-2	CASSRSGGPNTGELFF	TGCGCCAGCAGCCGTAGCGGGGGCCCGAACACCGGGGAGCTGTTTTTT
TRBV7-3	.	TRBJ1-2	CASSPRAYGYTF	TGTGCCAGCAGCCCCCGAGCCTATGGCTACACCTTC
TRBV6-5	.	TRBJ1-5	CASSYPWTGNQPQHF	TGTGCCAGCAGTTACCCCTGGACAGGCAATCAGCCCCAGCATTTT
TRBV7-9	TRBD1	TRBJ1-2	CASSPAQRQGGGYTF	TGTGCCAGCAGCCCTGCCCAGAGACAGGGAGGAGGCTACACCTTC
TRBV10-2	.	TRBJ1-3	CASSESQGFGNTIYF	TGCGCCAGCAGTGAGTCCCAGGGATTTGGAAACACCATATATTTT
TRBV29-1	TRBD2	TRBJ2-7	CSVATSGGIAYEQYF	TGCAGCGTAGCGACTAGCGGGGGAATAGCCTACGAGCAGTACTTC
TRBV4-2	.	TRBJ1-1	CASSRRGNTEAFF	TGTGCCAGCAGTCGCAGGGGTAACACTGAAGCTTTCTTT
TRBV2	TRBD1	TRBJ2-5	CASSRGTGGFQETQYF	TGTGCCAGCAGTAGGGGGACAGGGGGATTCCAAGAGACCCAGTACTTC
TRBV5-6	TRBD2	TRBJ2-3	CASSRWGGSQYF	TGTGCCAGCAGCAGATGGGGGGGGTCGCAGTATTTT
TRBV6-5	TRBD1	TRBJ2-7	CASSPPGQSAYEQYF	TGTGCCAGCAGTCCCCCGGGACAGTCGGCCTACGAGCAGTACTTC
TRBV30	.	TRBJ2-7	CAWRDRTYEQYF	TGTGCCTGGAGGGACAGAACCTACGAGCAGTACTTC
TRBV10-1	.	TRBJ2-7	CASSEQRTAAYEQYF	TGCGCCAGCAGTGAGCAGCGGACAGCAGCCTACGAGCAGTACTTC
TRBV30	.	TRBJ1-1	CAWSFTGDTEAFF	TGTGCCTGGAGTTTCACCGGGGACACTGAAGCTTTCTTT
TRBV19	.	TRBJ2-5	CASSVGIRRKETQYF	TGTGCCAGTAGTGTAGGAATTAGGAGAAAAGAGACCCAGTACTTC
TRBV10-3	.	TRBJ2-1	CAIQAQADSYNEQFF	TGTGCCATCCAGGCACAGGCGGACTCCTACAATGAGCAGTTCTTC
TRBV2	TRBD1	TRBJ1-4	CASIPVPGQGNEKLFF	TGTGCCAGCATCCCTGTCCCGGGACAGGGTAATGAAAAACTGTTTTTT
TRBV30	.	TRBJ1-5	CAWARQPHQPQHF	TGTGCCTGGGCCCGACAGCCTCATCAGCCCCAGCATTTT
TRBV28	TRBD1	TRBJ1-6	CASSLGTGGFSDSPLHF	TGTGCCAGCAGTTTGGGGACAGGGGGCTTCAGTGATTCACCCCTCCACTTT
TRBV27	.	TRBJ1-2	CASMPNRVNYGYTF	TGTGCCAGCATGCCCAACAGGGTCAACTATGGCTACACCTTC
TRBV6-5	TRBD2	TRBJ2-1	CASIRKRGGYNEQFF	TGTGCCAGCATTCGGAAGCGGGGGGGATACAATGAGCAGTTCTTC
TRBV4-1	.	TRBJ2-7	CASSQDPSFVLEQYF	TGCGCCAGCAGCCAAGATCCTTCCTTTGTCCTCGAGCAGTACTTC
TRBV28	TRBD2	TRBJ2-3	CASSLGTSGRTDTQYF	TGTGCCAGCAGTTTAGGGACTAGCGGGAGGACAGATACGCAGTATTTT